A single sample is the source of the 23 T cell receptor beta chains below, sequenced in a study of blood T cell repertoires in COVID-19. Libraries were prepared by immunoSEQ multiplex PCR; TCRdb keeps only in-frame clonotypes and omits some of them. The data contain approximately 190,000 clones, under 90% of them singletons. The sequenced sample was peripheral blood. Receptors were obtained from a man aged 30-40 years with active or convalescent COVID-19.

The V call is TRBV6-5, the J call TRBJ2-7, with 13 bases aligning to TRBD2. The CDR3 is 15 amino acids. With 6 bases clipped from V and 6 bases from J, the junction kept 8 bases outside the gene matches. Germline lookup yields CDR1 MNHEY and CDR2 SVGAGI. CDR3 coding DNA: TGTGCCAGCAGCCGACTAGCGGGAGGTCAGAGCGAGCAGTACTTC. The encoded protein is CASSRLAGGQSEQYF.

The chain joins TRBV5-1 to TRBJ2-3; 8 bases agree with TRBD2. This CDR3 is built from 15 residues. Germline V gene data show CDR1 as SGHRS and CDR2 as YFSETQ. The V and J ends lost 9 bases and 0 bases, in that order; junction bases with no gene match: 9. DNA for the CDR3: TGCGCCACCACCCTCAGCGGGGGTAGCACAGATACGCAGTATTTT. The encoded protein is CATTLSGGSTDTQYF.

The rearrangement joins TRBV6-2 or TRBV6-3 to TRBJ2-2, with TRBD2 identical over 7 bases. The CDR3 is 13 residues long. V shed 8 bases, J shed 3 bases, and the junction held 3 bases outside the gene matches. The germline V gene has CDR1 MNHEY and CDR2 SVGEGT. CDR3 DNA: TGTGCCAGCGGCCGGGGGGACACCGGGGAGCTGTTTTTT. As protein: CASGRGDTGELFF.

This clone is a singleton in its sample. The chain joins TRBV11-1 to TRBJ2-7, with D perhaps TRBD2 (5 bases). The CDR3 sequence is 15 residues long. V lost 5 bases, J lost 2 bases, and 16 bases lay in between. Germline V gives CDR1 SGHAT, CDR2 FQDESV (reference sequence). The CDR3 nucleotides are TGTGCCAGCAGCGCCCCCGGTGCGGGTACCTACGAGCAGTACGTC. This translates into CASSAPGAGTYEQYV.

V is TRBV24-1 and J is TRBJ2-3; perhaps TRBD2 as D (6 bases). The V end was cut by 5 bases, the J end by 2 bases, with 10 bases between. The length of the CDR3 is 14 residues. Germline V gene lookup returns CDR1 KGHDR and CDR2 SFDVKD. CDR3 amino acids: CATSASDFTDTQYF. The DNA of the CDR3 is TGTGCCACCAGTGCTAGCGACTTCACAGATACGCAGTATTTT.

The CDR3 DNA reads as TGTGCCATCAGTGAAAGGGCAGGGGGCGACGATAGCAATCAGCCCCAGCATTTT. It translates to CAISERAGGDDSNQPQHF. The rearrangement uses TRBV10-3 and TRBJ1-5, with 8 bases identical to TRBD1. CDR1 and CDR2 from the germline V gene are ENHRY and SYGVKD. This CDR3 has 18 residues. With 3 bases clipped from V and 0 bases from J, the junction kept 10 bases outside the gene matches.

The DNA for the CDR3 is TGCGCCAGCAGCACCGACAGGGGGCTTCAGGGGACTGAAGCTTTCTTT. Its protein is CASSTDRGLQGTEAFF. This chain joins TRBV5-1 and TRBJ1-1, with 10 nucleotides matching TRBD1. The length of the CDR3 is 16 residues. Losses at the gene ends were 4 bases for V and 5 bases for J; bases not matched to a gene: 11. In germline, CDR1 is SGHRS, CDR2 YFSETQ.

The chain employs TRBV5-4 and TRBJ2-2; 7 nucleotides align to TRBD2. Germline trimming cut 0 bases from V and 3 bases from J; bases unmatched to any gene: 17. This CDR3 contains 20 residues. Germline V gene lookup returns CDR1 SGHNT and CDR2 YYREEE (reference sequence). The CDR3 loop is CASSLEWENGAGIYTGELFF. The CDR3 DNA is TGTGCCAGCAGCTTGGAGTGGGAAAACGGAGCGGGGATTTACACCGGGGAGCTGTTTTTT.

J is TRBJ2-3 and V is TRBV6-2 or TRBV6-3; the match to TRBD2 covers 11 bases. V trimming: 2 bases; J trimming: 4 bases; junction bases outside the gene matches: 5. The CDR3 length is 16 residues. In germline, CDR1 is MNHEY, CDR2 SVGEGT. CDR3 protein: CASSYRLAGFSDTQYF. CDR3 nucleotides: TGTGCCAGCAGTTACAGACTAGCGGGATTTTCAGATACGCAGTATTTT.

The gene calls are TRBV27 and TRBJ2-1, with 9 bases matching TRBD1. The CDR3 totals 15 residues. Germline V gene data show CDR1 as MNHEY and CDR2 as SMNVEV (reference sequence). V trimming: 3 bases; J trimming: 4 bases; junction bases outside the gene matches: 4. The CDR3 spells CASSLAGQGYNEQFF. The CDR3 DNA reads TGTGCCAGCAGTTTGGCGGGACAGGGATACAATGAGCAGTTCTTC.

V usage is TRBV9 and J usage is TRBJ2-3, with 8 bases identical to TRBD2. With V trimmed by 0 bases and J by 5 bases, 8 bases remained unmatched. The V gene's germline CDR1 is SGDLS and CDR2 YYNGEE. The CDR3 runs to 16 residues. The CDR3 region is CASSVDGGAGGDTQYF. In nucleotides, the CDR3 is TGTGCCAGCAGCGTAGACGGGGGGGCCGGGGGAGATACGCAGTATTTT.

A remark on this clone: The DNA is omitted, as the CDR3 cannot be located on it reliably, and the CDR3 follows TCRdb's listing. The chain employs TRBV19 and TRBJ1-5; whether TRBD1, the table's D call, matches the DNA was not checked. The CDR3 totals 15 residues, both ends included. Germline assignment: CDR1 LNHDA and CDR2 SQIVND (reference sequence). The CDR3: CASTSGQGDNQPQHF.

The chain is built from TRBV21-1 and TRBJ1-6; TRBD1, as called in the table, went unchecked against the DNA. TRBV21-1 is listed as a pseudogene. The CDR3 is 13 residues long. The CDR3 is CASSKHYNSPLHF. The CDR3 nucleotides are TGTGCCAGCAGCAAACACTATAATTCACCCCTCCACTTT.

The V gene is TRBV19, the J gene TRBJ1-4; 8 nucleotides agree with TRBD1. CDR3 length: 12 residues. In germline, CDR1 is LNHDA, CDR2 SQIVND (reference sequence). With V trimmed by 6 bases and J by 11 bases, 5 bases remained unmatched. The CDR3 coding sequence is TGTGCCAGTAGCCCACAGGGGGGGAAACTGTTTTTT. This gives the protein CASSPQGGKLFF.

V gene TRBV5-1 combines with J gene TRBJ1-1; D is ambiguous. The germline CDR1 and CDR2 sequences are SGHRS and YFSETQ. The CDR3 runs 14 residues. V lost 0 bases and J 5 bases, leaving 11 bases between the germline ends. CDR3 residues: CASSLALTGTEAFF. DNA for the CDR3: TGCGCCAGCAGCTTGGCCTTGACGGGAACTGAAGCTTTCTTT.

This chain uses TRBV14 with TRBJ1-4, with 10 bases aligning to TRBD1. The trim removed 3 bases at V and 7 bases at J, leaving 5 bases unmatched. The CDR3 has 15 amino acids. CDR1 is SGHDN, CDR2 FVKESK, per germline. The chain's CDR3 is CASSQGGQGFEKLFF. As DNA, the CDR3 is TGTGCCAGCAGCCAGGGGGGACAGGGGTTTGAAAAACTGTTTTTT.

The rearrangement joins TRBV9 to TRBJ2-7; 14 nucleotides agree with TRBD2. With V trimmed by 0 bases and J by 4 bases, 6 bases remained unmatched. This CDR3 region has 17 residues. The germline V gene encodes CDR1 SGDLS and CDR2 YYNGEE. Here the CDR3 DNA reads TGTGCCAGCAGCGTAGATGGGACTAGCGGGAGAGGGTACGAGCAGTACTTC. Its translation is CASSVDGTSGRGYEQYF.

This clone occurred once. The chain uses TRBV24-1 and TRBJ2-1; 13 bases line up with TRBD2. V shed 7 bases, J shed 7 bases, and the junction held 6 bases outside the gene matches. Germline V gene sequence: CDR1 KGHDR, CDR2 SFDVKD. The CDR3 sequence is 15 residues long. CDR3 bases: TGTGCCACCAGCACGGGGACTAGCGGGATGAATGAGCAGTTCTTC. This translates into CATSTGTSGMNEQFF.

The chain links TRBV20-1 to TRBJ2-5, with D unclear. The CDR3 spans 10 residues. V was clipped by 6 bases and J by 3 bases, with 5 bases between them. Per germline, CDR1 DFQATT and CDR2 SNEGSKA (reference sequence). The CDR3 DNA is TGCAGTGCCCAAAAAGAGACCCAGTACTTC. Amino acids: CSAQKETQYF.

This chain connects TRBV5-6 to TRBJ1-3; 12 nucleotides agree with TRBD1. Per the germline V gene, CDR1 is SGHDT and CDR2 is YYEEEE. The CDR3 is 18 amino acids. The V gene end was trimmed by 3 bases and the J gene end by 0 bases; junction bases not matched to a gene: 7. The CDR3 region is CASSWDRGLGPSGNTIYF. DNA for the CDR3: TGTGCCAGCAGCTGGGACAGGGGGCTCGGGCCCTCTGGAAACACCATATATTTT.

J is TRBJ1-5 and V is TRBV19, with D hard to call. The CDR3 consists of 16 residues. Germline-derived CDR1 and CDR2 are LNHDA and SQIVND (reference sequence). The V and J ends lost 5 bases and 2 bases respectively, with 16 bases between them. The CDR3 is CASSPREGRGNQPQHF. The CDR3 DNA sequence: TGTGCCAGTAGTCCGAGGGAGGGTAGGGGCAATCAGCCCCAGCATTTT.

The chain uses TRBV30 and TRBJ1-5, with D possibly TRBD1 on 5 matching bases. CDR1 and CDR2 from the germline V gene are GTSNPN and SVGIG (reference sequence). V lost 4 bases and J 4 bases, leaving 8 bases between the germline ends. The CDR3 consists of 12 residues. CDR3 in amino acids: CAWNGGNQPQHF. The CDR3 DNA is TGTGCCTGGAATGGGGGGAATCAGCCCCAGCATTTT.

This rearrangement joins TRBV5-4 to TRBJ2-4; possible D gene TRBD1, 6 bases. CDR3 length equals 15 residues. Germline V gene sequence: CDR1 SGHNT, CDR2 YYREEE (reference sequence). The germline V and J ends were trimmed by 0 bases and 1 base, with 8 bases remaining between them. As DNA, the CDR3 is TGTGCCAGCAGCTTGGGGGGGCTCGCCAAAAACATTCAGTACTTC. It yields the protein CASSLGGLAKNIQYF.